The 10 T cell receptor beta chains presented below share a single source sample, sequenced in a study of CD8 T cells in ankylosing spondylitis. From the 5' RACE reads, TCRdb called clonotypes with MiXCR, one entry per CDR3 protein. The data contain 200,000 to 300,000 distinct CDR3 sequences, 10% of them singletons. The sample consisted of blood, either unsorted or a sorted T cell fraction (not recorded which). The receptors derive from a male donor with ankylosing spondylitis or in good health (not recorded which).

This clonotype came up many times. This chain connects TRBV12-3 or TRBV12-4 to TRBJ1-4; TRBD1 is a possible D gene (5 bases). The germline V and J ends were trimmed by 5 bases and 1 base, with 20 bases remaining between them. The CDR3 is made up of 18 amino acids. Written as DNA, the CDR3 is TGTGCCAGCAGTCCCCGCGGGCAGGGATCGCGAACTAATGAAAAACTGTTTTTT. This sequence encodes CASSPRGQGSRTNEKLFF.

This clonotype has more than one count but fewer than ten. V gene TRBV20-1 combines with J gene TRBJ1-3, with a tentative D call TRBD1 (6 bases). V was clipped by 5 bases and J by 2 bases, with 22 bases between them. CDR1 is DFQATT, CDR2 SNEGSKA, per germline (reference sequence). CDR3 length equals 17 residues. The CDR3 bases are TGCAGTGCTCTCGAGGGGGAGAATTTAGTAACTGGAAACACCATATATTTT. This encodes CSALEGENLVTGNTIYF.

This clonotype was seen repeatedly, ten times or more. V gene TRBV20-1 combines with J gene TRBJ2-7; 7 nucleotides align to TRBD1. The CDR3 extends over 15 amino acids. The ends lost 0 bases at V and 2 bases at J; junction bases unmatched: 7. In germline, CDR1 is DFQATT, CDR2 SNEGSKA (reference sequence). The CDR3 sequence is CSARDEGDRAYEQYF. The CDR3 DNA reads as TGCAGTGCTAGAGATGAAGGGGACAGAGCCTACGAGCAGTACTTC.

This clonotype was detected many times. The V call is TRBV5-1, the J call TRBJ2-3; 8 nucleotides line up with TRBD2. The germline V gene encodes CDR1 SGHRS and CDR2 YFSETQ. This CDR3 spans 15 amino acids. After removal of 3 bases from V and 3 bases from J, the junction contained 6 bases not matched to a gene. CDR3 sequence reads: CASSSTGGLTDTQYF. Here the CDR3 DNA reads TGCGCCAGCAGCTCGACGGGAGGGCTAACAGATACGCAGTATTTT.

This clonotype was detected many times. The CDR3 protein is CASSLRQGASPLHF. CDR3 DNA: TGTGCCAGCAGTCTAAGACAGGGAGCATCACCCCTCCACTTT. The chain carries TRBV12-3 or TRBV12-4 and TRBJ1-6; 7 positions agree with TRBD1. This CDR3 is built from 14 residues. The J segment lost 10 bases and the V segment lost 5 bases, leaving 8 bases of the junction unmatched.

This clonotype was detected many times. V usage is TRBV12-3 or TRBV12-4 and J usage is TRBJ1-4, with D possibly TRBD1 on 6 matching bases. This CDR3 has 12 residues. V shed 5 bases and J shed 13 bases, with 14 bases lying between them. CDR3 region: CASSPRDKALFF. The DNA for the CDR3 is TGTGCCAGCAGTCCCCGGGACAAGGCACTGTTTTTT.

This clonotype was observed at least ten times. The rearrangement uses TRBV12-5 and TRBJ1-1; D perhaps matches TRBD1 (6 bases). The CDR3 runs to 11 residues. Germline V gene lookup returns CDR1 LGHNT and CDR2 FRNRAP. The V end was cut by 5 bases, the J end by 5 bases, with 6 bases between. CDR3 nucleotide sequence: TGTGCTAGTGGTAGGGGGACTGAAGCTTTCTTT. Amino acid sequence: CASGRGTEAFF.

The CDR3 region is CASSLFLGTVGNTIYF. For the CDR3, the DNA is TGTGCCAGCAGCTTATTTCTGGGGACGGTTGGAAACACCATATATTTT. The V call is TRBV7-2, the J call TRBJ1-3; the D gene is possibly TRBD1 (5 bases). Germline CDR1 SGHTA, CDR2 FQGNSA. V was shortened by 2 bases and J by 3 bases, with 14 bases between the two germline ends. This CDR3 has 16 amino acids.

This clonotype showed up many times. The DNA of the CDR3 is TGTGCCAGCAGTGAATTAGGCCCAGGGAGAGATACGCAGTATTTT. Protein sequence: CASSELGPGRDTQYF. The rearrangement joins TRBV25-1 to TRBJ2-3; D is possibly TRBD1 or TRBD2 (5 bases each). Trimming took off 1 base at V and 5 bases at J, with 13 bases between the two ends. CDR3 length equals 15 residues. The germline gives CDR1 MGHDK, CDR2 SYGVNS.

In regard to this clonotype: This may come from a read error, since a much larger clone is one base off. The chain combines TRBV12-3 or TRBV12-4 with TRBJ2-7; the D is unclear. The CDR3 consists of 14 residues. CDR3 DNA sequence: TGTGCCAGCAGTTGGGCAGGTCCTTACTACGGGCAGTACTTC. Translation: CASSWAGPYYGQYF.